Listed below are T cell receptor beta chains from one sample, sequenced in a study of T cell responses to AZD1222 COVID-19 vaccine. Clones were read by immunoSEQ multiplex PCR, and TCRdb kept only the in-frame ones, dropping some. Among some 100,000 clones listed, about nine tenths were seen once. Sequences were derived from peripheral blood, sampled on day 0 of AZD1222 vaccination. These receptors came from an adult in good health. The CDR3 runs from the conserved cysteine through the conserved F or W. The size field is filled for only some rows; it gives once, few, many or a size class.

v_call clone_size cdr3_length cdr3_aa
TRBV15 NA 14 CATLSGYGNTEAFF
TRBV10-1 NA 13 CASREQTNTEAFF
TRBV15 NA 14 CATSRVQGGNEQFF
TRBV15 NA 12 CATSTPNTEAFF
TRBV27 NA 22 CASSSSWGGDASGRESSYEQYF
TRBV29-1 NA 12 CSVRDSYNEQFF
TRBV7-3 once 15 CASSLAPGGHNEQFF
TRBV6-2/TRBV6-3 few 16 CASSQTLAGAFYEQYF
TRBV2 NA 14 CASKERQGDYGYTF
TRBV11-2 NA 14 CASSYQTGTTEAFF
TRBV3-1/TRBV3-2 NA 13 CASSQVGGRAEFF
TRBV6-5 NA 16 CASSYPSGGAGETQYF
TRBV11-3 NA 14 CASSHPGTTDEQFF
TRBV18 NA 15 CASSPQTGETYEQYF
TRBV28 once 14 CASEGRAGGTEAFF
TRBV18 NA 13 CASSPRSNTEAFF
TRBV30 once 13 CAWSLTRNTEAFF
TRBV12-2 NA 16 CASRLRDYSYNSPLHF
TRBV28 NA 15 CASSYDLSSYNEQFF
TRBV10-3 NA 15 CAISPGNRGNQPQHF
TRBV5-6 NA 18 CASSQGLAGRASYNEQFF
TRBV28 NA 15 CASSPQTGGLYEQYF
TRBV7-2 NA 19 CASSLERVSLRSYNSPLHF
TRBV5-4 NA 15 CASSLSAANTGELFF